This T cell receptor beta chain was identified in a study of human T cells and chemical hapten exposure. This clonotype has a count of ten or more. TCRdb reanalysed the RACE reads using MiXCR and keeps one entry per CDR3 protein. The sample has 300,000 to 450,000 distinct CDR3 sequences, 4% to 5.5% seen once; the top ten hold approximately 2.5%. The time point: patch test 1, 2 weeks after DPC sensitization. Sample treatment: therapeutic diphenylcyclopropenone sensitization with weekly scalp DPC. This sample comprised whole blood, obtained in connection with sensitization to the hapten diphenylcyclopropenone (DPC). This clonotype originated in a woman between 50 and 59 years old with alopecia areata. Some clones in this sample may be carry-over from other donors' samples.

The CDR3 region has the DNA TGTGCCAGCAGCTCTGACGGGACCGGAGCAGATACGCAGTATTTT. Protein: CASSSDGTGADTQYF. J is TRBJ2-3 and V is TRBV12-3 or TRBV12-4; possibly TRBD1 or TRBD2 for D (5 bases each). The CDR3 length is 15 residues. V dropped 6 bases and J dropped 4 bases, with 17 bases sitting between them.